This TCR beta chain was documented in a study of T cells in Graves' hyperthyroidism and ophthalmopathy. Individuals with ophthalmopathy presented a Clinical Activity Score of at least 3, a NOSPECS grade of at least 4 and a duration under 3 months. Together with thyroid ultrasound, orbital computed tomography, serum thyroxine and TRAb, clinical symptoms were used for diagnoses. The CDR3 is 13 amino acids. Germline CDR1 SNHLY, CDR2 FYNNEI. Trimming cost V 8 bases and J 2 bases, with 10 bases left between them. RNA transcripts provided the source from which TCR beta CDR3 regions were amplified. The HTBI primer set was used in a first-round RT-PCR of the TCR CDR3. MiXCR was run by TCRdb on the multiplex PCR reads, yielding one entry per CDR3 protein. The table has a few hundred thousand distinct CDR3 sequences, roughly 13% seen once.

This TCR was sampled from a middle-aged woman with Graves' ophthalmopathy. This chain connects TRBV2 to TRBJ1-5; no reliable D call. Sample: blood. CDR3 in amino acids: CASGFIGNQPQHF. As DNA, the CDR3 is TGTGCCAGCGGGTTTATAGGCAATCAGCCCCAGCATTTT.